This TCR beta chain was documented in a study of T cells after posttransplantation cyclophosphamide. Points on this clone: Its specificity is not known.

General observations from the study: TRB overlap between skin or GI tissue T cells and blood was limited.

Peripheral blood was collected from the related graft donor on the marrow donation day. Data came from immunoSEQ multiplex PCR; TCRdb stores just in-frame clones and leaves some out. The repertoire consists of about 52,000 clones, with 90% to 95% occurring once and the leading ten covering 2.5% to 3%. The material sequenced was PBMCs. The receptor comes from a woman aged 30 to 39 in good health and a related stem cell transplant donor.

CDR3 sequence: CASSGQGDHGYTF. CDR3 in DNA: TGTGCCAGCAGTGGACAGGGGGACCATGGCTACACCTTC. V gene TRBV6-1 combines with J gene TRBJ1-2; TRBD1 matches 9 bases. Germline CDR1 reads MNHNS; CDR2 reads SASEGT. The J segment lost 6 bases and the V segment lost 4 bases, leaving 3 bases of the junction unmatched. CDR3 length: 13 residues.